This is a list of T cell receptor beta chains from one sample in a study of cytomegalovirus exposure and HLA in healthy donors. Clones were read by immunoSEQ multiplex PCR, and TCRdb kept only the in-frame ones, dropping some. The repertoire holds 150,000 to 200,000 clones, with about 84% as singletons. The sample taken for sequencing was PBMCs. The receptor source for this set is a man between 18 and 29 years old in good health and CMV-seronegative. Each CDR3 is given with its conserved first and last residue. The D gene is left open where the match is weak. Some rows have no size entry. The others give once, few or many, or a class for an expanded clone.

v_call	j_call	clone_size	d_call	cdr3_nt	cdr3_aa
TRBV7-9	TRBJ2-7	NA	NA	TGTGCCAGCAGCCCTGAACAGGGACCCCACGAGCAGTACTTC	CASSPEQGPHEQYF
TRBV9	TRBJ2-7	NA	NA	TGTGCCAGCAGCGGAGGGGGTTCTCCTGAGCAGTACTTC	CASSGGGSPEQYF
TRBV10-3	TRBJ1-1	NA	NA	TGTGCCATCAGTGAGTCTAGGGGAGAAGCTTTCTTT	CAISESRGEAFF
TRBV7-9	TRBJ2-2	NA	TRBD1	TGTGCCAGCAGCTCACAGGGGGCCGGGGAGCTGTTTTTT	CASSSQGAGELFF
TRBV28	TRBJ2-1	NA	TRBD1	TGTGCCAGCAGTCCCCAGCGGACAGGGGTAAACAATGAGCAGTTCTTC	CASSPQRTGVNNEQFF
TRBV18	TRBJ2-7	NA	TRBD1	TGTGCCAGCTCACCGGACAGGGTGAGGCACGAGCAGTACTTC	CASSPDRVRHEQYF
TRBV6-6	TRBJ2-1	NA	NA	TGTGCCAGCAGTTACTCGCGGGACCTGTACAATGAGCAGTTCTTC	CASSYSRDLYNEQFF
TRBV10-2	TRBJ2-2	NA	NA	TGCACCAGCATGGGGGCTTTCGGGGAGCTGTTTTTT	CTSMGAFGELFF
TRBV27	TRBJ2-7	few	TRBD2	TGTGCCAGCAGTCCACTCTCGGGAGGGAGCGTATACTTC	CASSPLSGGSVYF
TRBV4-1	TRBJ2-5	once	TRBD2	TGCGCCAGCAGCCAAGTCGGTAGCGGGGGGCAAGAGACCCAGTACTTC	CASSQVGSGGQETQYF
TRBV19	TRBJ1-1	NA	NA	TGTGCCAGTAGTATTAATTTTCAGGGTACTGAAGCTTTCTTT	CASSINFQGTEAFF
TRBV5-5	TRBJ1-1	NA	NA	TGTGCCAGCAGCTTGACGTGGACTTGGGGCACTGAAGCTTTCTTT	CASSLTWTWGTEAFF
TRBV7-6	TRBJ1-2	NA	NA	TGTGCCAGCAGCTCAAAGCCGGCCTCGGACGGAGGTAACTATGGCTACACCTTC	CASSSKPASDGGNYGYTF
TRBV7-9	TRBJ1-1	NA	NA	TGTGCCAGCAGCTTATCAGGGAACACTGAAGCTTTCTTT	CASSLSGNTEAFF
TRBV6-5	TRBJ1-2	NA	NA	TGTGCCAGCAGTTACTCGTTACAGGATGGCTATGGCTACACCTTC	CASSYSLQDGYGYTF
TRBV7-9	TRBJ1-2	NA	NA	TGTTCCAGCAGCCTCCGGGAGGACTATGGCTACACCTTC	CSSSLREDYGYTF
TRBV27	TRBJ1-1	NA	NA	TGTGCCAGCAGTTTAACGGGAGTGAACACTGAAGCTTTCTTT	CASSLTGVNTEAFF
TRBV28	TRBJ1-1	NA	NA	TGTGCCAGCAGTTTCTGGGGGAGGGAAACTGAAGCTTTCTTT	CASSFWGRETEAFF
TRBV27	TRBJ2-2	NA	TRBD2	TGTGCCAGCAGTTCCTACCGGGGACTAGCGGGGGAAACCGGGGAGCTGTTTTTT	CASSSYRGLAGETGELFF
TRBV6-5	TRBJ2-5	NA	NA	TGTGCCAGCAGTTATAGCAGGGGAGCAGAGACCCAGTACTTC	CASSYSRGAETQYF